This is a list of T cell receptor beta chains from one sample in a study of blood T cell repertoires in COVID-19. The repertoire was sequenced with immunoSEQ multiplex PCR; TCRdb's copy has only in-frame clones and lacks some. The sample carries approximately 330,000 clones, about 91% recorded once. The material sequenced was peripheral blood. The receptor source for this set is a man aged 25 to 40 with COVID-19, enrolled during active disease. Each CDR3 is given without its conserved first and last residue.

J | V | CDR3
TRBJ2-7 | TRBV7-2 | ASSLAGGNSYEQY
TRBJ1-2 | TRBV11-2 | ASSSPWTGEGYT
TRBJ2-1 | TRBV9 | ASSHSDSYNEQF
TRBJ1-5 | TRBV4-1 | ASSQDPGGSNQPQH
TRBJ2-2 | TRBV19 | ASTRGLAGVSGELF
TRBJ2-1 | TRBV9 | ASSVTSGFGGEQF
TRBJ2-1 | TRBV28 | ASSWGLAEGLRQF
TRBJ1-1 | TRBV12-3/TRBV12-4 | ASSFTGSEAF
TRBJ1-3 | TRBV24-1 | ATSARGHTIY
TRBJ1-1 | TRBV7-3 | ASSLTSGDTEAF
TRBJ1-2 | TRBV3-1/TRBV3-2 | ASSDRKAGHGYT
TRBJ2-3 | TRBV18 | ASSPVVAGIRSTDTQY
TRBJ2-3 | TRBV28 | ASSILTGNADTQY